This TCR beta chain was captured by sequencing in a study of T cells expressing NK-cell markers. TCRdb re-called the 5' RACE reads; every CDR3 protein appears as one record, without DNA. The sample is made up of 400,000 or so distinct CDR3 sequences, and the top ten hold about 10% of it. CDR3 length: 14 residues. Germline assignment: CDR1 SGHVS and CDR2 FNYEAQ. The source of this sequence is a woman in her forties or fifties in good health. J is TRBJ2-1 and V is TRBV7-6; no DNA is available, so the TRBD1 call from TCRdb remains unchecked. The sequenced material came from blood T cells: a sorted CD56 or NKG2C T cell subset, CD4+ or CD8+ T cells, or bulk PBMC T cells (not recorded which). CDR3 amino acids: CASSSLGFGNEQFF.